This is a list of T cell receptor beta chains from one sample in a study of T cell responses to AZD1222 COVID-19 vaccine. Method: immunoSEQ multiplex PCR; TCRdb's copy keeps in-frame clones and lacks some. The sample includes 90,000 to 150,000 clones, roughly 90% of them seen just once. Sequences were derived from peripheral blood, sampled on day 0 of AZD1222 vaccination. The receptors derive from an adult in good health. Both conserved end residues are part of each CDR3. The D gene is left open where the match is weak. A clone size is listed for some rows: how often the clone was seen (once, few, many), or a class if it is expanded.

CDR3nt,CDR3aa,abundance,d_gene,v_gene,j_gene
TGCGCCAGCAGCTCCGGGAGGGGTCAAGAGACCCAGTACTTC,CASSSGRGQETQYF,.,TRBD2,TRBV5-1,TRBJ2-5
TGTGCCAGCAGCTTAGGACAGTCCTATGGCTACACCTTC,CASSLGQSYGYTF,.,.,TRBV7-8,TRBJ1-2
TGCGCCAGCACTGAGCAGGGCTCTGGGGCCAACGTCCTGACTTTC,CASTEQGSGANVLTF,.,.,TRBV5-1,TRBJ2-6
TGTGCTAGTGGTCTGGGACTAGCGGGGACAGATACGCAGTATTTT,CASGLGLAGTDTQYF,.,TRBD2,TRBV12-5,TRBJ2-3
TGTGCCAGCAGCCCTCGCAGGGACAACACCGGGGAGCTGTTTTTT,CASSPRRDNTGELFF,.,.,TRBV6-2/TRBV6-3,TRBJ2-2
TGTGCCAGCAGTCGAGGGGGTAGCTACACCTTC,CASSRGGSYTF,.,.,TRBV12-3/TRBV12-4,TRBJ1-2
TGTGCCAGCAGCACAGGAGTTCCGGGACACTTCTACAATGAGCAGTTCTTC,CASSTGVPGHFYNEQFF,.,.,TRBV7-6,TRBJ2-1
TGTGCCAGCAGCTCCGGGGGAGGATCCTACGAGCAGTACTTC,CASSSGGGSYEQYF,.,.,TRBV7-6,TRBJ2-7
TGTGCCAGCAGCCCCCGATACGGCGAGCAGTACTTC,CASSPRYGEQYF,.,.,TRBV13,TRBJ2-7
TGTGCCAGCAGTTTACAGGGCTTCAATCAGCCCCAGCATTTT,CASSLQGFNQPQHF,.,.,TRBV27,TRBJ1-5
TGTGCCAGCAGCGCCAGACCGTTCTATGGCTACACCTTC,CASSARPFYGYTF,.,.,TRBV5-4,TRBJ1-2
TGTGCCAGCAGTTACGGGCAGTCTGGAAAAAACTATGGCTACACCTTC,CASSYGQSGKNYGYTF,.,.,TRBV6-2/TRBV6-3,TRBJ1-2
TGTGCCAGCTCATCCACGAATCTAAGGAACACTGAAGCTTTCTTT,CASSSTNLRNTEAFF,.,.,TRBV18,TRBJ1-1
TGTGCCAGCAGCTCTTTTACTACCCTCAGGACTCAAGAGACCCAGTACTTC,CASSSFTTLRTQETQYF,.,.,TRBV5-5,TRBJ2-5
TGCGCCAGCGGAAGGGGGACAGGGGGCGAGTCTAACTATGGCTACACCTTC,CASGRGTGGESNYGYTF,.,TRBD1,TRBV5-1,TRBJ1-2
TGTGCCAGCTCAGAGGGCCGGAACACTGAAGCTTTCTTT,CASSEGRNTEAFF,.,.,TRBV18,TRBJ1-1
TGTGCCAGCAGGCCTTACGACAGGGGGCATGGCTACACCTTC,CASRPYDRGHGYTF,.,TRBD1,TRBV7-9,TRBJ1-2
TGCGCCAGCAGCCTAATTATCGCGGGGGGCCCTAGCACAGATACGCAGTATTTT,CASSLIIAGGPSTDTQYF,.,TRBD2,TRBV5-1,TRBJ2-3
TGTGCCAGCAGCCAAAGTCCGGGGATAAAAAATTCACCCCTCCACTTT,CASSQSPGIKNSPLHF,.,.,TRBV3-1/TRBV3-2,TRBJ1-6
TGTGCCAGTAGTTACGGGACAGGCAGCAATCAGCCCCAGCATTTT,CASSYGTGSNQPQHF,few,TRBD1,TRBV19,TRBJ1-5
TGTGCCAGTAGTTGGTCTGAAGGGAATTCACCCCTCCACTTT,CASSWSEGNSPLHF,.,.,TRBV19,TRBJ1-6
TGTGCCAGCAGCCTTGACCTGGGTACGCAGTATTTT,CASSLDLGTQYF,once,.,TRBV3-1/TRBV3-2,TRBJ2-3
TGTGCCAGCAGCTATACCGGCGGGCTCTCTGGAAACACCATATATTTT,CASSYTGGLSGNTIYF,.,.,TRBV3-1/TRBV3-2,TRBJ1-3
TGTGCCAGCAGCCACGGGACAGCCCCCAATCAGCCCCAGCATTTT,CASSHGTAPNQPQHF,.,TRBD1,TRBV3-1/TRBV3-2,TRBJ1-5
TGTGCCAGCACCCAAGCGGGGGGCACAGATACGCAGTATTTT,CASTQAGGTDTQYF,.,TRBD2,TRBV3-1/TRBV3-2,TRBJ2-3
TGTGCCAGCTCACCACCGTCTGCGCCAGATACGCAGTATTTT,CASSPPSAPDTQYF,.,.,TRBV18,TRBJ2-3
TGTGCCAGCAGAAGAGGAGGGATTAGCGGGCGTAACTCCTACGAGCAGTACTTC,CASRRGGISGRNSYEQYF,.,TRBD2,TRBV14,TRBJ2-7
TGTGCCAGCAGCTTTTTATTAACTGAAGCTTTCTTT,CASSFLLTEAFF,.,.,TRBV11-1,TRBJ1-1
TGTGCCAGCAGCTTAGGAGGCGGATCCTACCTCCCCGGGGAGCTGTTTTTT,CASSLGGGSYLPGELFF,.,.,TRBV11-2,TRBJ2-2
TGTGCCAGCAGGGCGGGACAGGGGGTCGATGGCTACACCTTC,CASRAGQGVDGYTF,.,TRBD1,TRBV6-5,TRBJ1-2
TGCAGCGTTTCTGGGACAGGGCCCTATGGCTACACCTTC,CSVSGTGPYGYTF,.,TRBD1,TRBV29-1,TRBJ1-2
TGTGCCAGCAGCCCCGGACAGTCTAATGAAAAACTGTTTTTT,CASSPGQSNEKLFF,.,.,TRBV7-9,TRBJ1-4
TGCAGTGCTAGTTACATCCCTCGACTAGTAGCGACTAATACGCAGTATTTT,CSASYIPRLVATNTQYF,.,.,TRBV20-1,TRBJ2-3
TGTGCCAGCAGCATGACAGTCAGGAGGAACACTGAAGCTTTCTTT,CASSMTVRRNTEAFF,once,.,TRBV11-1,TRBJ1-1
TGTGCCAGCAGTCCCACGATGGTGACTGAAGCTTTCTTT,CASSPTMVTEAFF,.,.,TRBV27,TRBJ1-1
TGTGCCAGCAGCGTAGGACAGTCTGCAACTAATGAAAAACTGTTTTTT,CASSVGQSATNEKLFF,.,.,TRBV7-9,TRBJ1-4
TGTGCCAGCAGTTTTTACCCCAGCGGTGATTATGGCTACACCTTC,CASSFYPSGDYGYTF,.,.,TRBV27,TRBJ1-2
TGTGCCAGCAGTGAAACTTCACTTGGTGGACAGGTTTGGACCTATAATTCACCCCTCCACTTT,CASSETSLGGQVWTYNSPLHF,.,TRBD1,TRBV6-1,TRBJ1-6
TGTGCCAGCAGCTTAGCGTGGGGACAGGAAAACTATGGCTACACCTTC,CASSLAWGQENYGYTF,.,TRBD1,TRBV7-9,TRBJ1-2
TGTGCCAGTAAAGAAGGACAAGACAACTATGGCTACACCTTC,CASKEGQDNYGYTF,.,.,TRBV19,TRBJ1-2
TGTGCCAGCAGCTCACGCGGAGGGTACTCGAACACTGAAGCTTTCTTT,CASSSRGGYSNTEAFF,.,.,TRBV7-8,TRBJ1-1
TGTGCCAGCTCACCACTTGGCCCGGGACAGGGTAACTATGGCTACACCTTC,CASSPLGPGQGNYGYTF,.,TRBD1,TRBV18,TRBJ1-2
TGTGCCAGCAGCTTTAGGTTCACCGTCGGCACTGAAGCTTTCTTT,CASSFRFTVGTEAFF,.,.,TRBV5-5,TRBJ1-1
TGCGCCAGCAGCACTACAGGGGAGCGGAGTCAGCCCCAGCATTTT,CASSTTGERSQPQHF,.,TRBD1,TRBV5-1,TRBJ1-5
TGTGCCAGCAGCTTGGAAGGGGTGCTGAATTCACCCCTCCACTTT,CASSLEGVLNSPLHF,.,.,TRBV5-4,TRBJ1-6
TGTGCCAGTAGTCTGGGAGTTTCGGGGGAAGGAGAGACCCAGTACTTC,CASSLGVSGEGETQYF,few,.,TRBV19,TRBJ2-5
TGCGCCAGCAGCCATTTCTTCGGACTCGCGGGGGGGAGGAACACCGGGGAGCTGTTTTTT,CASSHFFGLAGGRNTGELFF,once,TRBD2,TRBV4-1,TRBJ2-2
TGCGCCAGCAGCCAGGGCGGGGGCCTAGATACGCAGTATTTT,CASSQGGGLDTQYF,.,.,TRBV4-3,TRBJ2-3
TGTGCCAGCAGCTTAAGCGACAGGCACACCGGGGAGCTGTTTTTT,CASSLSDRHTGELFF,once,.,TRBV13,TRBJ2-2
TGCGCCAGCAGCTCCGACGGACTCTCTGGAAACACCATATATTTT,CASSSDGLSGNTIYF,.,.,TRBV5-1,TRBJ1-3
TGTGCCAGCAGCTTTAGGACGGTGAACACTGAAGCTTTCTTT,CASSFRTVNTEAFF,.,.,TRBV5-8,TRBJ1-1
TGTGCCAGCAGCTTATATGAGTCGGGCACAGATACGCAGTATTTT,CASSLYESGTDTQYF,once,.,TRBV5-5,TRBJ2-3
TGTGCCAGCAGCCAAGTGATAGCAGGGGGCACTGAAGCTTTCTTT,CASSQVIAGGTEAFF,.,TRBD1,TRBV4-2,TRBJ1-1
TGTGCCAGCTCAGTGGGCGGGGGTGAAGCTTTCTTT,CASSVGGGEAFF,.,.,TRBV18,TRBJ1-1
TGTGCCAGCAGCGTACAGGGGGGGTATGAAAAACTGTTTTTT,CASSVQGGYEKLFF,.,TRBD1,TRBV3-1/TRBV3-2,TRBJ1-4
TGTGCCAGCAGTTATATGGGGGGCGATGGCTACACCTTC,CASSYMGGDGYTF,.,.,TRBV6-5,TRBJ1-2
TGTGCCAGCAGCGTAGCTAGCAGCACAGATACGCAGTATTTT,CASSVASSTDTQYF,once,.,TRBV9,TRBJ2-3
TGTGCCAGCTCACAAGGACAGTACGGGGAGACCCAGTACTTC,CASSQGQYGETQYF,.,.,TRBV18,TRBJ2-5
TGTGCCAGCAGTTTATGGTACAGGGTTGTCGGCACAGATACGCAGTATTTT,CASSLWYRVVGTDTQYF,once,.,TRBV27,TRBJ2-3
TGTGCCATCAGTGTAGTGGGGACAGGGGTTTGGATGTACGAGCAGTACTTC,CAISVVGTGVWMYEQYF,once,TRBD1,TRBV10-3,TRBJ2-7